The 24 T cell receptor beta chains below were found in one sample sequenced in a study of blood T cell repertoires in COVID-19. Assay used: immunoSEQ multiplex PCR; TCRdb lists only in-frame clones, some missing. Altogether more than 95,000 clones are present, 82% being singletons, with the ten largest covering more than 15%. Material for sequencing was peripheral blood. These receptors were collected from a man older than 75 with acute or convalescent COVID-19.

The gene calls are TRBV19 and TRBJ2-1, with D unresolved. V dropped 5 bases and J dropped 0 bases, with 11 bases sitting between them. The CDR3 length is 15 residues. Germline loops: CDR1 LNHDA, CDR2 SQIVND (reference sequence). CDR3 sequence (DNA): TGTGCCAGTAGTCTACTATTGAGCTCCTACAATGAGCAGTTCTTC. As protein: CASSLLLSSYNEQFF.

J is TRBJ1-1 and V is TRBV20-1, with D unresolved. The CDR3 runs 11 residues. Germline V gene sequence: CDR1 DFQATT, CDR2 SNEGSKA (reference sequence). The V end was cut by 3 bases, the J end by 1 base, with 3 bases between. The CDR3 reads CSARRNTEAFF. CDR3 nucleotide sequence: TGCAGTGCTAGGAGGAACACTGAAGCTTTCTTT.

This clone showed up just once. The sample contains more than one DNA sequence encoding this CDR3. The chain couples TRBV9 to TRBJ2-1; 9 nucleotides line up with TRBD2. This CDR3 is 15 amino acids long. V shed 0 bases, J shed 4 bases, and the junction held 2 bases outside the gene matches. CDR1 and CDR2 from the germline V gene are SGDLS and YYNGEE. The CDR3 bases are TGTGCCAGCAGCGTAGGTACTAGCGGGTACAATGAGCAGTTCTTC. It encodes CASSVGTSGYNEQFF.

V usage is TRBV28 and J usage is TRBJ1-5; TRBD1 is a possible D gene (6 bases). CDR1 is MDHEN, CDR2 SYDVKM, per germline. The CDR3 consists of 15 residues. The V end lost 0 bases, the J end lost 5 bases, and 11 bases lay between the germline ends. DNA for the CDR3: TGTGCCAGCAGTTTATGGTGGACAGACCATCAGCCCCAGCATTTT. It specifies CASSLWWTDHQPQHF.

This rearrangement joins TRBV19 to TRBJ1-3, with 8 bases fitting TRBD1. The V and J ends lost 4 bases and 1 base, in that order; junction bases with no gene match: 15. Looked up from germline, CDR1 is LNHDA and CDR2 is SQIVND (reference sequence). The CDR3 consists of 19 residues. The DNA of the CDR3 is TGTGCCAGTAGTACTCCCTCCGGGACAGGCCTCACTTCTGGAAACACCATATATTTT. This translates into CASSTPSGTGLTSGNTIYF.

The CDR3 nucleotides read TGTGCCAGCAGACACGACATCTCTGGGGCCAACGTCCTGACTTTC. Its translation: CASRHDISGANVLTF. V gene TRBV28 combines with J gene TRBJ2-6; D is unclear. The ends were cut back, 6 bases at V and 0 bases at J, with 9 bases in the middle. The CDR3 is made up of 15 amino acids. Looked up from germline, CDR1 is MDHEN and CDR2 is SYDVKM.

This chain links TRBV18 with TRBJ1-6; a possible D gene is TRBD1 (5 bases). In germline, CDR1 is KGHSH, CDR2 LQKENI. The V end lost 1 base, the J end lost 0 bases, and 10 bases lay between the germline ends. CDR3 length: 17 amino acids. The CDR3 sequence is CASSPQRGSSYNSPLHF. Written as DNA, the CDR3 is TGTGCCAGCTCACCACAACGGGGGAGCTCCTATAATTCACCCCTCCACTTT.

This clone occurred a few times. V and J are TRBV11-2 and TRBJ1-5; D may be TRBD1 (5 bases). V was pared by 0 bases and J by 9 bases, with 18 bases between. Germline values: CDR1 SGHAT, CDR2 FQNNGV. The CDR3 is made up of 16 amino acids. The CDR3 here is CASSLDQGAAGGPQHF. CDR3 nucleotide sequence: TGTGCCAGCAGCTTAGATCAAGGGGCCGCCGGGGGGCCCCAGCATTTT. The full variable domain, with the rest looked up from reference TRBV11-2 and TRBJ1-5, is EAGVAQSPRYKIIEKRQSVAFWCNPISGHATLYWYQQILGQGPKLLIQFQNNGVVDDSQLPKDRFSAERLKGVDSTLKIQPAKLEDSAVYLCASSLDQGAAGGPQHFGDGTRLSIL.

The chain has TRBV5-1 and TRBJ2-5, with 12 bases that match TRBD2. The V and J ends lost 2 bases and 4 bases, in that order; junction bases with no gene match: 3. Germline V CDR1 and CDR2: SGHRS, YFSETQ. The CDR3 runs 15 residues. In DNA, the CDR3 is TGCGCCAGCAGCTTCCTAGCGGGGGGGAGAGAGACCCAGTACTTC. It codes for CASSFLAGGRETQYF.

This chain uses TRBV10-3 with TRBJ1-6; D is unresolved. This CDR3 has 14 residues. Germline lookup yields CDR1 ENHRY and CDR2 SYGVKD. Trimming took 5 bases from V and 10 from J, leaving 15 bases between them. The CDR3 protein is CAISLLPRESPLHF. The CDR3 DNA is TGTGCCATCAGTCTACTCCCCCGGGAGTCACCCCTCCACTTT.

Turning to this clone: Mismatch with germline at one junction end may stem from a read error. The chain links TRBV7-7 to TRBJ2-1; 10 bases line up with TRBD2. This CDR3 spans 14 amino acids. Germline-derived CDR1 and CDR2 are SSHAT and FNYEAQ (reference sequence). The CDR3: CASSLGLANNEQFF. CDR3 DNA: TGTGCTAGCAGCTTGGGACTAGCGAACAATGAGCAGTTCTTC.

This clone was observed once. The chain links TRBV7-2 to TRBJ1-2; D not resolved. Deletions cut 3 bases from V and 0 bases from J, with 5 bases between. Germline V CDR1 and CDR2: SGHTA, FQGNSA. CDR3 length: 13 residues. DNA for the CDR3: TGTGCCAGCAGCTTTATCGCTAACTATGGCTACACCTTC. This gives the protein CASSFIANYGYTF.

The rearrangement links TRBV6-5 to TRBJ1-3, with 8 nucleotides matching TRBD1. Looked up from germline, CDR1 is MNHEY and CDR2 is SVGAGI. This CDR3 spans 16 amino acids. V was pared by 4 bases and J by 6 bases, with 11 bases of the junction left unmatched. CDR3 sequence: CASSSRQGLSLNTIYF. CDR3 sequence (DNA): TGTGCCAGCAGTTCCAGACAGGGGCTATCTCTAAACACCATATATTTT.

The chain links TRBV7-2 to TRBJ1-1; 8 bases are shared with TRBD1. This CDR3 comprises 15 residues. Germline trimming cut 4 bases from V and 4 bases from J; bases unmatched to any gene: 8. CDR1 is SGHTA, CDR2 FQGNSA, per germline. Here the CDR3 DNA reads TGTGCCAGCAGCTCAAACAGGGGGTCGGGCACTGAAGCTTTCTTT. This codes for CASSSNRGSGTEAFF.

The chain employs TRBV6-2 or TRBV6-3 and TRBJ2-2, with D possibly being TRBD2 (6 bases). V was cut by 4 bases and J by 2 bases, with 11 bases left in between. The CDR3 runs to 15 residues. Germline V gives CDR1 MNHEY, CDR2 SVGEGT. In DNA form, the CDR3 reads TGTGCCAGCAGTTTGGGACTGTTCAACACCGGGGAGCTGTTTTTT. It specifies CASSLGLFNTGELFF.

The chain has TRBV30 and TRBJ1-6; D not certain. The CDR3 totals 16 residues. CDR1 and CDR2 (germline): GTSNPN, SVGIG (reference sequence). Trimming left V 1 base short and J 0 bases short, with 10 bases between. The CDR3 coding sequence is TGTGCCTGGAGTGCCCCTCTGAGCTCCTATAATTCACCCCTCCACTTT. Residues: CAWSAPLSSYNSPLHF.

The chain uses TRBV7-2 and TRBJ1-2; weak D call: TRBD1 (6 bases). With 5 bases removed from V and 4 bases from J, the gap between germline ends came to 11 bases. Germline V gene lookup returns CDR1 SGHTA and CDR2 FQGNSA. The CDR3 spans 13 residues. The CDR3 bases are TGTGCCAGCAGCCCCAAGGACAGCTATGGCTACACCTTC. It translates to CASSPKDSYGYTF.

This clone was recorded once. The chain has TRBV5-8 and TRBJ2-5; TRBD2 agrees at 9 bases. With V trimmed by 2 bases and J by 5 bases, 10 bases remained unmatched. CDR3 length: 16 amino acids. CDR1 is SGHTS and CDR2 is YDEGEE in the germline V gene. CDR3 coding DNA: TGTGCCAGCAGCTTCCCCAAGACTAGCGGTGGGGAGACCCAGTACTTC. It yields the protein CASSFPKTSGGETQYF.

This clone was recorded only once. The chain carries TRBV29-1 and TRBJ1-5, with D perhaps matching TRBD1 (6 bases). CDR3 size: 12 residues. Germline V CDR1 and CDR2: SQVTM, ANQGSEA. Trimming removed 4 bases at V and 5 bases at J, with 9 bases between. DNA for the CDR3: TGCAGCGTTGTACAGGGAGATCAGCCCCAGCATTTT. The encoded protein is CSVVQGDQPQHF.

V and J are TRBV7-6 and TRBJ1-1; 11 bases are a match to TRBD1. CDR3 length equals 15 residues. CDR1 is SGHVS, CDR2 FNYEAQ, per germline. The junction had 6 bases not matched to a gene; V was cut back by 4 bases and J by 5 bases. The CDR3 region has the DNA TGTGCCAGCAGCTCGGACAGGGGGCGGAGTACTGAAGCTTTCTTT. Its translation: CASSSDRGRSTEAFF.

The chain uses TRBV30 and TRBJ2-7; no firm D call. This CDR3 has 12 amino acids. The germline V and J ends were trimmed by 0 bases and 6 bases, with 9 bases remaining between them. Germline V CDR1 and CDR2: GTSNPN, SVGIG (reference sequence). In DNA, the CDR3 is TGTGCCTGGAGTGTACGAGGCGCCGAGCAGTACTTC. Encoded protein: CAWSVRGAEQYF.

The chain couples TRBV5-8 to TRBJ1-5; TRBD1 might be the D (6 bases). V lost 4 bases and J 2 bases, leaving 19 bases between the germline ends. This CDR3 has 17 amino acids. Germline V gives CDR1 SGHTS, CDR2 YDEGEE. The CDR3 nucleotides read TGTGCCAGCAGCCTGGAGGCTGGGCCAGGGGGCAATCAGCCCCAGCATTTT. Its translation is CASSLEAGPGGNQPQHF.

This clone was counted only a few times. The chain carries TRBV6-5 and TRBJ1-3; 9 bases match TRBD1. This CDR3 region has 14 residues. V shed 8 bases and J 7 bases; nucleotides not matched to a gene: 9. The germline V gene encodes CDR1 MNHEY and CDR2 SVGAGI. CDR3 nucleotide sequence: TGTGCCAGCTATGTACGGGACAGGGCCAACACCATATATTTT. Translated: CASYVRDRANTIYF.

Here the CDR3 DNA reads TGTGCCAGCAGCTTGCGACTAGCGGGGGGATACGAGCAGTACTTC. Protein sequence: CASSLRLAGGYEQYF. This chain links TRBV5-4 with TRBJ2-7, with 13 bases matching TRBD2. The CDR3 runs 15 residues. Germline V CDR1 and CDR2: SGHNT, YYREEE (reference sequence). The junction had 2 bases not matched to a gene; V was cut back by 1 base and J by 4 bases.